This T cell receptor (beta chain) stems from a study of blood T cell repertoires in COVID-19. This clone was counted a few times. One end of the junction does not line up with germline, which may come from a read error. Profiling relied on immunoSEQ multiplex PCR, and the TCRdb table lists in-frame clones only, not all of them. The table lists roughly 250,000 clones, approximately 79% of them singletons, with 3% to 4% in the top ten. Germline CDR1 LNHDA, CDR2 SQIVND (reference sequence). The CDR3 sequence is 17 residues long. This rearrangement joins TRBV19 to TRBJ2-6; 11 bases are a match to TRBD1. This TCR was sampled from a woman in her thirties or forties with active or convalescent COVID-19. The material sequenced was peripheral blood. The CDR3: CASRIGQGASGANVLTF. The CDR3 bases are TGTGCCAGTAGAATAGGACAGGGGGCCTCTGGGGCCAACGTCCTGACTTTC.